This passage covers 18 T cell receptor beta chains from one sample sequenced in a study of CD8 T cells in cerebrospinal fluid in Alzheimer's disease. TCRdb reanalyzed the 10x single-cell sequencing reads, giving one entry per CDR3 protein sequence and no DNA. The specimen's table records about 1,400 distinct CDR3 sequences. Sequencing was carried out using cerebrospinal fluid. These receptors were obtained from a human donor with mild cognitive impairment.

This clonotype is classed as large by frequency. The chain combines TRBV5-1 with TRBJ2-5; the TCRdb D gene call, TRBD1, has no DNA to confirm it. This CDR3 comprises 16 residues. Germline V lookup: CDR1 SGHRS, CDR2 YFSETQ. CDR3 residues: CASSKGDDYPQETQYF.

This clonotype is labeled medium-sized (0.01 to 0.1%) based on frequency. The V gene is TRBV2, the J gene TRBJ2-3; TCRdb's D gene call, TRBD2, goes unchecked for lack of DNA. Germline V gene sequence: CDR1 SNHLY, CDR2 FYNNEI. The CDR3 spans 12 residues. The CDR3 region is CASRALGAAQYF.

This clonotype is labeled medium-sized based on frequency. The rearrangement links TRBV19 to TRBJ2-2; the TCRdb D gene call, TRBD1, has no DNA to confirm it. Looked up from germline, CDR1 is LNHDA and CDR2 is SQIVND (reference sequence). The CDR3 covers 16 residues. The CDR3: CASSILQGWTTGELFF.

This clonotype is medium-sized by frequency. This chain uses TRBV7-9 with TRBJ1-2; TCRdb's D gene call, TRBD1, goes unchecked for lack of DNA. From germline, CDR1 is SEHNR and CDR2 FQNEAQ (reference sequence). The CDR3 totals 14 residues. CDR3 region: CASSLASGAGGYTF.

The V and J genes are TRBV6-1 and TRBJ2-7. This CDR3 region has 14 residues. Looked up from germline, CDR1 is MNHNS and CDR2 is SASEGT. This CDR3 reads CASSQQGRTYEQYF.

CDR3 sequence: CSAPTSGGADEQFF. V usage is TRBV20-1 and J usage is TRBJ2-1; the TRBD2 assignment by TCRdb is unverifiable without DNA. Per germline, CDR1 DFQATT and CDR2 SNEGSKA (reference sequence). There are 14 residues in the CDR3.

This clonotype counts as large by frequency. This chain uses TRBV7-9 with TRBJ1-4. The CDR3 is made up of 14 amino acids. The V gene's germline CDR1 is SEHNR and CDR2 FQNEAQ (reference sequence). The CDR3 reads CASSLAGTNEKLFF.

Considering frequency, this clonotype is large. The rearrangement links TRBV18 to TRBJ1-5; TCRdb's D gene call, TRBD1, goes unchecked for lack of DNA. Germline CDR1 reads KGHSH; CDR2 reads LQKENI. The CDR3 covers 14 residues. The CDR3 spells CASSPQAGGQPQHF.

This clonotype is called medium-sized based on its frequency. V is TRBV6-5 and J is TRBJ1-2. This CDR3 spans 14 amino acids. Germline CDR1 and CDR2: MNHEY and SVGAGI. CDR3 protein: CASSYSRIDYGYTF.

Considering frequency, this clonotype is medium-sized. The genes are TRBV4-3 and TRBJ2-1. CDR3 size: 13 residues. Germline loops: CDR1 LGHNA, CDR2 YSLEER. CDR3 residues: CASSLPWSREQFF.

This clonotype is labeled large based on frequency. The genes are TRBV10-2 and TRBJ1-1. Germline V gene data show CDR1 as WSHSY and CDR2 as SAAADI. The CDR3 loop spans 14 amino acids. The CDR3: CASSLGLVGTEAFF.

By frequency, this clonotype registers medium-sized. The chain has TRBV3-1 and TRBJ2-7; TCRdb returns TRBD1, unconfirmable since there is no DNA. The V gene's germline CDR1 is LGHDT and CDR2 YNNKEL (reference sequence). This CDR3 contains 13 residues. The CDR3: CASSPWTAYEQYF.

This clonotype is deemed medium-sized (0.01 to 0.1%) by its frequency. The chain recombines TRBV29-1 with TRBJ1-2; TCRdb calls TRBD1, which cannot be checked without DNA. The germline gives CDR1 SQVTM, CDR2 ANQGSEA. The CDR3 extends over 16 amino acids. CDR3 amino acids: CSVDSAPDRFNYGYTF.

Measured by frequency, this clonotype is medium-sized. The gene calls are TRBV27 and TRBJ1-1; the D gene TCRdb calls, TRBD1, cannot be checked with no DNA. The CDR3 is 13 amino acids. Germline CDR1 is MNHEY and CDR2 is SMNVEV (reference sequence). The CDR3 sequence is CASKDRARTEAFF.

This clonotype is labeled hyperexpanded (1% or more) based on frequency. The chain is built from TRBV11-3 and TRBJ2-1; without DNA, the TCRdb call of TRBD2 cannot be checked. The length of the CDR3 is 14 residues. Germline loops: CDR1 SGHNT, CDR2 YENEEA. This CDR3 reads CASSFTGTLNEQFF.

Measured by frequency, this clonotype is medium-sized. The J gene is TRBJ1-2, the V gene TRBV7-8. This CDR3 comprises 14 residues. Germline V gene lookup returns CDR1 SGHVS and CDR2 FQNEAQ. The CDR3 region is CATGQPSANYGYTF.

Judged by frequency, this clonotype is large (0.1 to 1%). The gene calls are TRBV7-2 and TRBJ2-1; the TCRdb call, TRBD1, lacks DNA for checking. Germline CDR1 SGHTA, CDR2 FQGNSA. The CDR3 covers 15 residues. This CDR3 reads CASSLFRGTDNEQFF.

By frequency, this clonotype is medium-sized (0.01 to 0.1%). The rearrangement uses TRBV6-1 and TRBJ1-1; TCRdb's assignment of TRBD1 cannot be checked, as there is no DNA. This CDR3 comprises 15 residues. Germline CDR1 MNHNS, CDR2 SASEGT. This chain's CDR3 is CASSEVDPGNTEAFF.